This entry describes one T cell receptor beta chain. The data were obtained in a study of blood T cell repertoires in COVID-19. The CDR3 spans 14 residues. In germline, CDR1 is LGHDT, CDR2 YNNKEL (reference sequence). Trimming left V 4 bases short and J 0 bases short, with 10 bases between. This table comes from immunoSEQ multiplex PCR, and its TCRdb copy is limited to in-frame clones, with some not included. The sample holds around 190,000 clones; more than 70% are singletons and the top ten take approximately 4%. Specimen: peripheral blood. The TCR originated in a human donor in a cohort sampled during active COVID-19. The V gene is TRBV3-1 (or the pseudogene TRBV3-2), the J gene TRBJ2-7, with unresolved D. CDR3 bases: TGTGCCAGCAGCCGTAATAGCAACTCCTACGAGCAGTACTTC. Amino acid sequence: CASSRNSNSYEQYF.